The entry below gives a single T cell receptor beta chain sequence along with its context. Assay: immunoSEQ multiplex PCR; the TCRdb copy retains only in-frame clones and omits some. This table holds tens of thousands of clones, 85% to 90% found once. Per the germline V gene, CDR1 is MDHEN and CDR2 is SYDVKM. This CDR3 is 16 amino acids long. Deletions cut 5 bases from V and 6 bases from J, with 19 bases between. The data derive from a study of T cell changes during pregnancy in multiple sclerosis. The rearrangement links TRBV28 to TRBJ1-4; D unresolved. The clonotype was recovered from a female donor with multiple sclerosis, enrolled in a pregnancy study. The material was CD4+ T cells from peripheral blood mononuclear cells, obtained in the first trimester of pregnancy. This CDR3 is CASSPPTLLADEKLFF. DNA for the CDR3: TGTGCCAGCAGTCCTCCGACCCTTCTGGCGGATGAAAAACTGTTTTTT.